The 6 T cell receptor beta chains below come from one sample, sequenced in a study of cytomegalovirus exposure and HLA in healthy donors. PCR involved 60 Vbeta and 13 Jbeta primers. TCRdb's table, derived via immunoSEQ multiplex PCR, lists solely in-frame clones and lacks some. The sample includes approximately 80,000 clones, 72% of them seen just once. The sequenced material came from PBMCs. These TCRs come from a woman aged 40 to 55 in good health and CMV-seropositive.

The rearrangement uses TRBV7-2 and TRBJ1-4; the match to TRBD1 covers 9 bases. The trim removed 5 bases at V and 7 bases at J, leaving 8 bases unmatched. Germline CDR1 is SGHTA and CDR2 is FQGNSA. The CDR3 sequence is 15 residues long. This CDR3 reads CASSTPGQGGEKLFF. Here the CDR3 DNA reads TGTGCCAGCAGCACGCCGGGACAGGGTGGTGAAAAACTGTTTTTT.

The rearrangement uses TRBV4-1 and TRBJ2-3; D remains unclear. This CDR3 is built from 17 residues. V lost 2 bases and J lost 6, with 21 bases in between. Looked up from germline, CDR1 is MGHRA and CDR2 is YSYEKL. Written as DNA, the CDR3 is TGCGCCAGCAGCCAAACGTTCTCGACTGGAATCGGGGATACGCAGTATTTT. It is translated as CASSQTFSTGIGDTQYF.

The genes are TRBV6-6 and TRBJ2-5; D not resolved. The V gene's germline CDR1 is MNHNY and CDR2 SVGAGI (reference sequence). This CDR3 has 13 amino acids. V was shortened by 0 bases and J by 3 bases, with 5 bases between the two germline ends. The CDR3 DNA reads as TGTGCCAGCAGTTACTCTCCAGAAGAGACCCAGTACTTC. It codes for CASSYSPEETQYF.

V is TRBV6-4 and J is TRBJ2-1; perhaps TRBD2 as D (6 bases). Germline CDR1 and CDR2: MRHNA and SNTAGT. CDR3 length equals 13 residues. Trimming took off 6 bases at V and 8 bases at J, with 14 bases between the two ends. CDR3 in amino acids: CASRPTGDHEQFF. DNA of the CDR3: TGTGCCAGCAGACCAACGGGGGACCATGAGCAGTTCTTC.

The rearrangement links TRBV19 to TRBJ2-6; possible D gene TRBD1, 5 bases. The ends were cut back, 5 bases at V and 1 base at J, with 12 bases in the middle. There are 16 residues in the CDR3. Germline V CDR1 and CDR2: LNHDA, SQIVND (reference sequence). The CDR3 reads CASSEQAKSGANVLTF. The CDR3 bases are TGTGCCAGTAGTGAACAGGCTAAATCTGGGGCCAACGTCCTGACTTTC.

The J gene is TRBJ2-7, the V gene TRBV7-9; the match to TRBD1 covers 10 bases. In germline, CDR1 is SEHNR, CDR2 FQNEAQ (reference sequence). There are 15 residues in the CDR3. The V segment lost 5 bases and the J segment 6 bases; nucleotides outside the gene matches: 10. The DNA for the CDR3 is TGTGCCAGCAGCGTATCCCGGGACAGGGGTCTCGAGCAGTACTTC. Amino acid sequence: CASSVSRDRGLEQYF.